The rows below give T cell receptor beta chains drawn from one sample of a study of OX40 agonist ivuxolimab in advanced cancers. The data were produced by immunoSEQ multiplex PCR, yet TCRdb's version contains in-frame clones alone and is incomplete. Of about 81,000 clones listed, around 80% were seen once; the top ten hold 5.5% to 8.5%. This material consisted of CD4+ or CD8+ T cells sorted from blood, taken in a trial of the OX40 agonist ivuxolimab. These receptors came from an adult with an advanced solid tumor such as melanoma, head and neck, liver or kidney cancer. Each CDR3 is given with its conserved first and last residue. D genes are given only for firm matches. Only some rows state a clone size, as once, few, many or a class for expanded clones.

TRBD1,-,TRBV19,TRBJ2-1,CASSIGLTGDNEQFF,TGTGCCAGTAGTATAGGCCTAACAGGGGACAATGAGCAGTTCTTC
-,-,TRBV7-2,TRBJ2-2,CATRRTPNTGELFF,TGTGCCACCCGGAGGACGCCGAACACCGGGGAGCTGTTTTTT
-,-,TRBV19,TRBJ1-2,CASSRDTGSTVIGYTF,TGTGCCAGTAGTAGAGATACAGGGTCTACGGTGATCGGCTACACCTTC
TRBD2,-,TRBV5-4,TRBJ2-5,CASSLGGGGQTQYF,TGTGCCAGCAGCTTGGGCGGGGGGGGGCAGACCCAGTACTTC
TRBD1,-,TRBV9,TRBJ2-3,CASSVGTGADTQYF,TGTGCCAGCAGCGTGGGGACAGGGGCAGATACGCAGTATTTT
-,-,TRBV9,TRBJ2-5,CASDYQGTQYF,TGTGCCAGCGACTACCAAGGGACCCAGTACTTC
TRBD2,-,TRBV28,TRBJ2-5,CASSLPEASGGGETQYF,TGTGCCAGCAGTCTCCCAGAGGCTAGCGGGGGGGGAGAGACCCAGTACTTC
-,-,TRBV18,TRBJ2-2,CASSPLVPRDTGELFF,TGTGCCAGCTCACCGCTAGTCCCGCGAGATACCGGGGAGCTGTTTTTT
-,-,TRBV7-2,TRBJ1-5,CASSPQGHSNQPQHF,TGTGCCAGCAGCCCTCAGGGACATAGCAATCAGCCCCAGCATTTT
-,-,TRBV25-1,TRBJ1-5,CASSEGSGSNQPQHF,TGTGCCAGCAGTGAGGGTTCAGGAAGCAATCAGCCCCAGCATTTT
-,once,TRBV25-1,TRBJ2-3,CASSEYLGEDTQYF,TGTGCCAGCAGTGAATATCTTGGGGAAGATACGCAGTATTTT
TRBD2,few,TRBV5-6,TRBJ2-5,CASSLAPAGGRETQYF,TGTGCCAGCAGCTTGGCCCCAGCGGGGGGGCGAGAGACCCAGTACTTC
-,-,TRBV27,TRBJ2-6,CASSLRGANVLTF,TGTGCCAGCAGTTTACGCGGGGCCAACGTCCTGACTTTC
TRBD2,once,TRBV5-4,TRBJ2-5,CASSLTGTSSGTQYF,TGTGCCAGCAGCTTAACCGGGACTAGCTCAGGGACCCAGTACTTC
-,-,TRBV6-6,TRBJ2-2,CASSPTGVGAGELFF,TGTGCCAGCAGTCCCACGGGAGTGGGTGCCGGGGAGCTGTTTTTT
-,-,TRBV25-1,TRBJ2-1,CASTSNRDHDPRTVQFF,TGTGCCAGCACTTCAAACCGGGACCACGACCCCAGAACTGTGCAGTTCTTC
-,-,TRBV28,TRBJ2-7,CASSLGLLEQYF,TGTGCCAGCAGTTTAGGGCTCCTCGAGCAGTACTTC
-,-,TRBV27,TRBJ2-5,CASRLLTGVAGETQYF,TGTGCCAGCAGACTTCTTACTGGGGTGGCTGGAGAGACCCAGTACTTC
-,-,TRBV7-9,TRBJ1-1,CASSLAYKNTEAFF,TGTGCCAGCAGCTTAGCCTATAAGAACACTGAAGCTTTCTTT
-,-,TRBV4-2,TRBJ1-3,CASSQGGQSNTIYF,TGTGCCAGCAGCCAAGGGGGGCAGTCCAACACCATATATTTT
-,few,TRBV6-5,TRBJ1-5,CASSQQGAGQPQHF,TGTGCCAGCAGCCAACAGGGAGCGGGACAGCCCCAGCATTTT
-,-,TRBV19,TRBJ2-3,CAVGRSDPRDTQYF,TGTGCCGTAGGAAGATCAGACCCCAGAGATACGCAGTATTTT
-,-,TRBV4-1,TRBJ1-2,CASSTVPRRENYGYTF,TGCGCCAGCAGCACCGTCCCCCGCAGGGAAAACTATGGCTACACCTTC
-,-,TRBV30,TRBJ2-5,CAWSLGLAGQGETQYF,TGTGCCTGGTCCCTTGGGCTAGCGGGACAGGGGGAGACCCAGTACTTC
TRBD1,-,TRBV6-1,TRBJ1-5,CASSTGQGPLPQHF,TGTGCCAGCAGTACAGGACAGGGTCCCCTACCCCAGCATTTT
-,-,TRBV7-9,TRBJ2-5,CASSLAGRFQETQYF,TGTGCCAGCAGCTTAGCGGGCAGGTTCCAAGAGACCCAGTACTTC
TRBD2,-,TRBV7-3,TRBJ2-1,CASSLGLAGSRGGEQFF,TGTGCCAGCAGCTTAGGGCTAGCGGGGTCCCGGGGAGGTGAGCAGTTCTTC
TRBD1,-,TRBV27,TRBJ1-5,CASSFTGGGGQPQHF,TGTGCCAGCAGTTTTACAGGGGGCGGCGGCCAGCCCCAGCATTTT
-,-,TRBV13,TRBJ1-2,CASSRAGSDGYTF,TGTGCCAGCAGCCGTGCGGGGAGTGATGGCTACACCTTC
-,-,TRBV5-6,TRBJ1-4,CASSTLRVLDEKLFF,TGTGCCAGCAGCACCCTTCGGGTCCTGGATGAAAAACTGTTTTTT
TRBD2,-,TRBV13,TRBJ2-3,CASSFGTKNGATQYF,TGTGCCAGCAGCTTCGGGACTAAAAACGGTGCTACGCAGTATTTT
TRBD2,-,TRBV5-1,TRBJ2-5,CASSLGLAGGPQETQYF,TGCGCCAGCAGCTTGGGACTAGCGGGGGGTCCACAAGAGACCCAGTACTTC
-,-,TRBV29-1,TRBJ2-3,CSVEDRGDTQYF,TGCAGCGTTGAAGATCGCGGAGATACGCAGTATTTT
TRBD1,-,TRBV10-2,TRBJ1-5,CASSPGTGYNQPQHF,TGCGCCAGCAGCCCCGGGACAGGCTACAATCAGCCCCAGCATTTT
-,-,TRBV7-3,TRBJ2-6,CASSLTLPGYGANVLTF,TGTGCCAGCAGCTTAACGTTGCCTGGGTACGGGGCCAACGTCCTGACTTTC
-,once,TRBV6-1,TRBJ1-2,CASSSTALNYGYTF,TGTGCCAGCAGTTCCACGGCACTTAACTATGGCTACACCTTC
-,-,TRBV28,TRBJ1-2,CASRFKEGYYGYTF,TGTGCCAGCAGATTTAAGGAGGGATACTATGGCTACACCTTC
-,-,TRBV6-5,TRBJ2-2,CASSYSQYAGSGELFF,TGTGCCAGCAGTTACTCGCAGTACGCGGGCTCTGGGGAGCTGTTTTTT
-,-,TRBV6-1,TRBJ2-7,CASKWTLYEQYF,TGTGCCAGCAAGTGGACGCTCTACGAGCAGTACTTC
-,-,TRBV11-3,TRBJ2-5,CASSLDPGDKGTQYF,TGTGCCAGCAGCTTAGATCCAGGGGACAAGGGAACCCAGTACTTC
-,-,TRBV14,TRBJ1-2,CASSQAPGNYGYTF,TGTGCCAGCAGCCAAGCCCCTGGGAACTATGGCTACACCTTC
-,few,TRBV19,TRBJ1-2,CASTTKGAARGGYTF,TGTGCCAGTACCACAAAGGGAGCAGCCCGGGGAGGCTACACCTTC
TRBD1,few,TRBV5-1,TRBJ2-5,CASGQGARETQYF,TGCGCCAGCGGACAGGGGGCTCGAGAGACCCAGTACTTC
-,-,TRBV7-2,TRBJ2-7,CASTSWGSGTYEQYF,TGTGCCAGCACCTCCTGGGGAAGCGGGACATACGAGCAGTACTTC
-,once,TRBV5-1,TRBJ2-5,CASSSGPKETQYF,TGCGCCAGCAGCTCCGGGCCCAAAGAGACCCAGTACTTC